This T cell receptor beta chain was identified during a study of shared T cell receptors in the human thymus. This table comes from immunoSEQ multiplex PCR, and its TCRdb copy is limited to in-frame clones, with some not included. The repertoire has 720,000 or so clones, roughly 85% of them found once; the top ten carry around 0.01%. These data were also reused for a study on human thymus T cells. This second report adds: Corrective surgery for congenital heart defects was being performed on the healthy Finnish infants who were the donors. Corrective heart surgery yielded the resections from which the thymus tissue came. Within thymic and blood repertoires, V and J gene usage appeared to be biased. Among unrelated individuals, related research reported thymic repertoires that overlapped highly.

The specimen was thymocytes. This receptor was obtained from a girl under three years old with a congenital heart defect.

As DNA, the CDR3 is TGCGCCAGCAGCTTTGGGGGTAGGGGGTCCCCTTCGGGGGCCAACGTCCTGACTTTC. Translating gives CASSFGGRGSPSGANVLTF. The chain couples TRBV5-1 to TRBJ2-6, with D tentatively TRBD1 (6 bases). Germline assignment: CDR1 SGHRS and CDR2 YFSETQ. The CDR3 runs 19 residues. Trimming took off 2 bases at V and 4 bases at J, with 22 bases between the two ends. The whole variable domain, remainder taken from reference TRBV5-1 and TRBJ2-6, is KAGVTQTPRYLIKTRGQQVTLSCSPISGHRSVSWYQQTPGQGLQFLFEYFSETQRNKGNFPGRFSGRQFSNSRSEMNVSTLELGDSALYLCASSFGGRGSPSGANVLTFGAGSRLTVL.